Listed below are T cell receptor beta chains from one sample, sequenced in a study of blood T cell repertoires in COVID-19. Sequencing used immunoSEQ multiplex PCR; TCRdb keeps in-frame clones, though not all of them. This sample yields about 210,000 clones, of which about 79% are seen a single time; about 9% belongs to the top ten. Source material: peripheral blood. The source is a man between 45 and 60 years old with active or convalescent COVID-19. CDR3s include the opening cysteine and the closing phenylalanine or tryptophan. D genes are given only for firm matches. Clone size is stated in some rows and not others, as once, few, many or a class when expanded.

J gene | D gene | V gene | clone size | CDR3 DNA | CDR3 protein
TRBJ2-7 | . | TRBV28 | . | TGTGCCAGCAGTCCAGGGTCCTCCTACGAGCAGTACTTC | CASSPGSSYEQYF
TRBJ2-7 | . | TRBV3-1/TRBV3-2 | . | TGTGCCACTTCAGACAGGCCGGACTCCGAGCAGTACTTC | CATSDRPDSEQYF
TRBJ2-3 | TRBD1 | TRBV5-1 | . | TGCGCCAGCAGCGATCACAGGGGCAGCGCAGATACGCAGTATTTT | CASSDHRGSADTQYF
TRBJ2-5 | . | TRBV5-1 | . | TGCGCCAGCAGCTCTCAAGAGACCCAGTACTTC | CASSSQETQYF
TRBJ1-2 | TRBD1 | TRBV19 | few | TGTGCCAGCTACGGGACAGACCCCTATGGCTACACCTTC | CASYGTDPYGYTF
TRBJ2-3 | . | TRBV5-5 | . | TGTGCCAGCAGCTTGGCCGCCCAGAGCACAGATACGCAGTATTTT | CASSLAAQSTDTQYF
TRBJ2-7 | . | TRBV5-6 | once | TGTGCCAGCAGCTTGGAAAGGGGCGAGCAGTACTTC | CASSLERGEQYF
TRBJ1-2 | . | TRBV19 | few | TGTGCCAGTAGCGGTCGAAGCGGGGCTGGCTACACCTTC | CASSGRSGAGYTF
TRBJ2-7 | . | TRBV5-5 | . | TGTGCCAGCAGCTTGGAATGGGGAGAGTCTTACGAGCAGTACTTC | CASSLEWGESYEQYF
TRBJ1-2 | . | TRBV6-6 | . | TGTGCCAGCAGGGGGGGGACGATTAACTATGGCTACACCTTC | CASRGGTINYGYTF
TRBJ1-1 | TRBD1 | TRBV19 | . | TGTGCCAGTAGTGGCGGACAGGATTCCCGACTAAACACTGAAGCTTTCTTT | CASSGGQDSRLNTEAFF
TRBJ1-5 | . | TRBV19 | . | TGTGCCAGCGCAAAGGGGGAATATAGCAATCAGCCCCAGCATTTT | CASAKGEYSNQPQHF
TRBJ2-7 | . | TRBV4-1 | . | TGCGCCAGCAGCCAAGACCCCACAGGTTGGGAGCAGTACTTC | CASSQDPTGWEQYF
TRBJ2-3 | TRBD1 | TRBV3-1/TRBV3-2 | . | TGTGCCAGCAGCCAAGATCCGACAGGGGGCGGTAGGGATACGCAGTATTTT | CASSQDPTGGGRDTQYF
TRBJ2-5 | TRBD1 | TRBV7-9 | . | TGTGCCAGCAGCAGAGGACAGGGGGCATCGGAGACCCAGTACTTC | CASSRGQGASETQYF